The rows below give T cell receptor beta chains drawn from one sample of a study of blood T cell repertoires in COVID-19. Generated by immunoSEQ multiplex PCR, the TCRdb table keeps only in-frame clones and is missing some. Found here are about 170,000 clones, over 70% of them singletons; the top ten hold about 3.5%. The sequencing sample was made of PBMCs or T cells enriched from blood (not recorded which). Receptors were obtained from a woman aged 45-59 years in a cohort exposed to, infected with or recovered from COVID-19 (not recorded which). CDR3s include the opening cysteine and the closing phenylalanine or tryptophan. D genes are given only for firm matches. Clone sizes are given selectively: once, few, many, or a class where the clone is expanded.

length: 15
V: TRBV27
D: TRBD1
size: few
J: TRBJ1-6
DNA: TGTGCCAGCAGTCTGCGGGACAGAAATAATTCACCCCTCCACTTT
CDR3: CASSLRDRNNSPLHF

length: 13
V: TRBV6-5
D: -
size: -
J: TRBJ1-5
DNA: TGTGCCAGCAGGGTCGGGGAGAATCAGCCCCAGCATTTT
CDR3: CASRVGENQPQHF

length: 14
V: TRBV28
D: -
size: once
J: TRBJ1-1
DNA: TGTGCCAGCACCCCTCCCCCGGGGAAGGCGGAAGCTTTCTTT
CDR3: CASTPPPGKAEAFF

length: 15
V: TRBV27
D: -
size: -
J: TRBJ1-1
DNA: TGTGCCAGCACCCCCTCGGCAGGTCGGTACACTGAAGCTTTCTTT
CDR3: CASTPSAGRYTEAFF

length: 19
V: TRBV28
D: TRBD2
size: -
J: TRBJ2-7
DNA: TGTGCCAGCAGTTTTGTAACTAGCGGGAGAAACTTGAGGACCTACGAGCAGTACTTC
CDR3: CASSFVTSGRNLRTYEQYF

length: 12
V: TRBV19
D: TRBD1
size: -
J: TRBJ1-4
DNA: TGTGCCAGTACGACAGGGGGAGGAAAACTGTTTTTT
CDR3: CASTTGGGKLFF

length: 16
V: TRBV5-1
D: TRBD1
size: -
J: TRBJ2-5
DNA: TGCGCCAGCAGCAGCATAGACAGGGGGTACCAAGAGACCCAGTACTTC
CDR3: CASSSIDRGYQETQYF

length: 14
V: TRBV7-9
D: -
size: -
J: TRBJ2-3
DNA: TGTGCCAGCGCATCAGGGTATAGCACAGATACGCAGTATTTT
CDR3: CASASGYSTDTQYF

length: 15
V: TRBV9
D: TRBD1
size: -
J: TRBJ2-2
DNA: TGTGCCAGCAGCCTACAGGGGACCTACACCGGGGAGCTGTTTTTT
CDR3: CASSLQGTYTGELFF

length: 13
V: TRBV12-5
D: TRBD2
size: few
J: TRBJ2-1
DNA: TGTGCTTCCGGACTAGCGGTGGATGGTGAGCAGTTCTTC
CDR3: CASGLAVDGEQFF

length: 15
V: TRBV5-5
D: -
size: -
J: TRBJ2-5
DNA: TGTGCCAGCAGCTTGAGTGGAACCAGGGAAGAGACCCAGTACTTC
CDR3: CASSLSGTREETQYF

length: 16
V: TRBV7-8
D: TRBD2
size: -
J: TRBJ2-1
DNA: TGTGCCAGCAGCTTAGCGGGCGGGGGGGCCTTTGATGAGCAGTTCTTC
CDR3: CASSLAGGGAFDEQFF

length: 21
V: TRBV4-2
D: TRBD2
size: -
J: TRBJ2-3
DNA: TGTGCCAGCAGCCACTTCCCAACCGGCCTAGCGGGACCCAGGGGCACAGATACGCAGTATTTT
CDR3: CASSHFPTGLAGPRGTDTQYF

length: 13
V: TRBV29-1
D: -
size: -
J: TRBJ2-2
DNA: TGCAGCGCCCGACAGGAGAACACCGGGGAGCTGTTTTTT
CDR3: CSARQENTGELFF

length: 19
V: TRBV11-3
D: -
size: -
J: TRBJ2-4
DNA: TGTGCCAGCAGCTTATCGCCCGACTTGGACAGTAAAGCCAAAAACATTCAGTACTTC
CDR3: CASSLSPDLDSKAKNIQYF

length: 15
V: TRBV28
D: TRBD1
size: -
J: TRBJ1-3
DNA: TGTGCCAGTACCAGGGGGGAAATCTCTGGAAACACCATATATTTT
CDR3: CASTRGEISGNTIYF

length: 16
V: TRBV7-2
D: TRBD2
size: -
J: TRBJ2-5
DNA: TGTGCCAGCAGCCTAAATGGCCTAGCGGGATCAGAGACCCAGTACTTC
CDR3: CASSLNGLAGSETQYF

length: 11
V: TRBV30
D: -
size: -
J: TRBJ1-5
DNA: TGTGCCTTAGGGGGCAATCAGCCCCAGCATTTT
CDR3: CALGGNQPQHF

length: 13
V: TRBV5-5
D: -
size: -
J: TRBJ1-2
DNA: TGTGCCAGCAGCTCGACGGGGGGCTATGGCTACACCTTC
CDR3: CASSSTGGYGYTF

length: 16
V: TRBV6-1
D: -
size: -
J: TRBJ2-5
DNA: TGTGCCAGCAGTGAAGGGTCATGGAGGGGGGGAGAGACCCAGTACTTC
CDR3: CASSEGSWRGGETQYF

length: 14
V: TRBV19
D: -
size: -
J: TRBJ2-3
DNA: TGTGCCAGTGGCGGGCGCTGGGGCACAGATACGCAGTATTTT
CDR3: CASGGRWGTDTQYF

length: 14
V: TRBV19
D: -
size: -
J: TRBJ1-5
DNA: TGTGCCACATCCTGGGCGGAGGGTGGGCAGCCCCAGCATTTT
CDR3: CATSWAEGGQPQHF

length: 15
V: TRBV9
D: TRBD2
size: once
J: TRBJ2-7
DNA: TGTGCCAGCAGCGTGACTAGCGGGAGGCACTACGAGCAGTACTTC
CDR3: CASSVTSGRHYEQYF

length: 15
V: TRBV21-1
D: -
size: -
J: TRBJ2-1
DNA: TGTGCCAGCAGCAAGCTAACGGGCCCAGGGAATGAGCAGTTCTTC
CDR3: CASSKLTGPGNEQFF

length: 17
V: TRBV19
D: -
size: -
J: TRBJ2-5
DNA: TGTGCCAGTAGTATCACCATCGAGACAGGGAGGACGGAGACCCAGTACTTC
CDR3: CASSITIETGRTETQYF

length: 15
V: TRBV7-8
D: -
size: -
J: TRBJ2-5
DNA: TGTGCCAGCAGCCCCTTGCCAGACGGGGTGGAGACCCAGTACTTC
CDR3: CASSPLPDGVETQYF

length: 15
V: TRBV5-1
D: -
size: -
J: TRBJ2-2
DNA: TGCGCCAGCAGCTCCCGGGACTCTAAAACTGGGGAGCTGTTTTTT
CDR3: CASSSRDSKTGELFF

length: 13
V: TRBV11-3
D: -
size: -
J: TRBJ2-2
DNA: TGTGCCAGCCGCAGGGGTGGCACCGGGGAGCTGTTTTTT
CDR3: CASRRGGTGELFF

length: 16
V: TRBV10-3
D: -
size: -
J: TRBJ1-1
DNA: TGTGCCATCAGTGGTTTGGACAGAAGAGAGAACACTGAAGCTTTCTTT
CDR3: CAISGLDRRENTEAFF

length: 16
V: TRBV5-1
D: TRBD1
size: -
J: TRBJ2-2
DNA: TGCGCCAGCAGCGCGTTACAGGGGTCAGACACCGGGGAGCTGTTTTTT
CDR3: CASSALQGSDTGELFF

length: 15
V: TRBV3-1/TRBV3-2
D: -
size: -
J: TRBJ1-1
DNA: TGTGCCAGCAGCCAAGATTCAGGGGTTGGAACTGAAGCTTTCTTT
CDR3: CASSQDSGVGTEAFF

length: 18
V: TRBV19
D: TRBD1
size: -
J: TRBJ1-1
DNA: TGTGCCAGTAGTATGGATTCGGGGACAGGGGGGGTGAACACTGAAGCTTTCTTT
CDR3: CASSMDSGTGGVNTEAFF

length: 14
V: TRBV5-1
D: -
size: -
J: TRBJ2-7
DNA: TGCGCCAGCAGCTTGGTAGAGGGCACCTACGAGCAGTACTTC
CDR3: CASSLVEGTYEQYF

length: 15
V: TRBV7-2
D: TRBD1
size: -
J: TRBJ2-3
DNA: TGTGCCAGCAGCTTAAGGACAGGGGGAAGGGATACGCAGTATTTT
CDR3: CASSLRTGGRDTQYF

length: 15
V: TRBV4-2
D: -
size: -
J: TRBJ1-2
DNA: TGTGCCAGCAGCCAAGTGGGGCAGTTGTACTATGGCTACACCTTC
CDR3: CASSQVGQLYYGYTF

length: 13
V: TRBV2
D: TRBD1
size: -
J: TRBJ1-2
DNA: TGTGCCAGCAGTTCGGGACAGGGGAGTGGCTACACCTTC
CDR3: CASSSGQGSGYTF

length: 12
V: TRBV5-1
D: -
size: -
J: TRBJ2-4
DNA: TGCGCCAGCAGCTTGGCCGGGGACATTCAGTACTTC
CDR3: CASSLAGDIQYF

length: 13
V: TRBV27
D: -
size: -
J: TRBJ1-1
DNA: TGTGCCAGCAGTTTTTCAGGGAAGGATGAAGCTTTCTTT
CDR3: CASSFSGKDEAFF

length: 17
V: TRBV7-2
D: TRBD2
size: -
J: TRBJ2-7
DNA: TGTGCCAGCAGCTTATACGCTCTTACTAGCGGGGGCTACGAGCAGTACTTC
CDR3: CASSLYALTSGGYEQYF

length: 12
V: TRBV9
D: -
size: few
J: TRBJ2-2
DNA: TGTGCCAGCAGCGTAGTAAACGGGGAGCTGTTTTTT
CDR3: CASSVVNGELFF

length: 14
V: TRBV10-3
D: -
size: -
J: TRBJ2-7
DNA: TGTGCCATCAGTGAGGTGGGCAGTTCCTACGAGCAGTACTTC
CDR3: CAISEVGSSYEQYF

length: 13
V: TRBV7-9
D: TRBD1
size: -
J: TRBJ2-7
DNA: TGTGCCAGCAGCCCGACAGGGACCTACGAGCAGTACTTC
CDR3: CASSPTGTYEQYF

length: 14
V: TRBV5-6
D: TRBD1
size: -
J: TRBJ1-4
DNA: TGTGCCAGCAGCTTGGTAACAGGGGAGGAAAAACTGTTTTTT
CDR3: CASSLVTGEEKLFF